This T cell receptor beta chain originates from a study of blood T cell repertoires in COVID-19. About the research overall: PBMCs, B-cell-depleted T cells, or T cells were the source of the cDNA or gDNA that made up the material.

CDR3 length equals 17 residues. In the original analysis: Amplification with reference gene primers provided the estimates of nucleated cell counts. Sequencing was performed with immunoSEQ multiplex PCR; in TCRdb, only in-frame clones are kept and a portion is missing. V and J calls and clone size are as listed in that table; D and trimming were resolved from the DNA. The data hold about 100,000 clones, with approximately 93% observed a single time. The sequence was collected from a man aged 50 to 59 with active COVID-19. The rearrangement joins TRBV12-2 to TRBJ2-2; TRBD2 is the table's D call, not checked against the DNA. TRBV12-2 corresponds to a pseudogene. Material for sequencing was peripheral blood. CDR3 nucleotides: TGTGCAAGTCGCTTACGGGATGGAGGGGCGAACACCGGGGAGCTGTTTTTT. This gives the protein CASRLRDGGANTGELFF.